The 21 T cell receptor beta chains presented below share a single source sample, sequenced in a study of blood T cell repertoires in COVID-19. The assay was immunoSEQ multiplex PCR, and TCRdb's table has in-frame clones only and misses some. The sample has about 160,000 clones, approximately 92% seen once. Source material: peripheral blood. Receptor source: a man aged 30 to 45 with COVID-19, enrolled during active disease.

V gene TRBV7-2 combines with J gene TRBJ1-1; possibly TRBD1 for D (5 bases). The CDR3 length is 14 residues. From germline, CDR1 is SGHTA and CDR2 FQGNSA. Between the trimmed V and J ends, which lost 3 bases and 4 bases, there was a span of 12 bases. The chain's CDR3 is CASSFSQGGTEAFF. As DNA, the CDR3 is TGTGCCAGCAGCTTTTCCCAGGGTGGCACTGAAGCTTTCTTT.

This chain uses TRBV7-9 with TRBJ2-1; 8 bases align to TRBD2. CDR1 is SEHNR and CDR2 is FQNEAQ in the germline V gene (reference sequence). The junction had 14 bases not matched to a gene; V was cut back by 2 bases and J by 5 bases. This CDR3 spans 18 amino acids. CDR3 in amino acids: CASSLTGTRFGGHNEQFF. The CDR3 DNA sequence: TGTGCCAGCAGCTTAACCGGGACTAGATTCGGTGGTCACAATGAGCAGTTCTTC. The complete variable domain, with remaining parts taken from reference TRBV7-9 and TRBJ2-1, reads DTGVSQNPRHKITKRGQNVTFRCDPISEHNRLYWYRQTLGQGPEFLTYFQNEAQLEKSRLLSDRFSAERPKGSFSTLEIQRTEQGDSAMYLCASSLTGTRFGGHNEQFFGPGTRLTVL.

This chain links TRBV7-2 with TRBJ2-1; D gene uncertain. V gave up 3 bases and J gave up 6 bases, with 9 bases separating them. Germline CDR1 and CDR2: SGHTA and FQGNSA. This CDR3 contains 13 residues. Here the CDR3 DNA reads TGTGCCAGCAGCTTGCTCCAGGTCAATGAGCAGTTCTTC. It yields the protein CASSLLQVNEQFF.

CDR3 in DNA: TGTGCCAGCCCCCCCGGGACAGGGGGTTTAAGCTCCTACGAGCAGTACTTC. The encoded protein is CASPPGTGGLSSYEQYF. V is TRBV2 and J is TRBJ2-7, with TRBD1 matching over 11 bases. Germline lookup yields CDR1 SNHLY and CDR2 FYNNEI. The CDR3 sequence is 17 residues long. With 8 bases clipped from V and 0 bases from J, the junction kept 12 bases outside the gene matches.

The chain has TRBV25-1 and TRBJ1-5, with a possible D match to TRBD1 (5 bases). V lost 5 bases to trimming and J lost 3 bases, with 11 bases between them. The length of the CDR3 is 14 residues. Looked up from germline, CDR1 is MGHDK and CDR2 is SYGVNS. CDR3 loop: CASSSQGDNQPQHF. CDR3 nucleotides: TGTGCCAGCAGTAGTCAAGGGGACAATCAGCCCCAGCATTTT.

This clone was counted a few times. The V gene is TRBV19, the J gene TRBJ1-3; D ambiguous. The CDR3 extends over 16 amino acids. Germline values: CDR1 LNHDA, CDR2 SQIVND (reference sequence). Between the trimmed V and J ends, which lost 4 bases and 0 bases, there was a span of 13 bases. CDR3 region: CASSNPGMGSGNTIYF. CDR3 nucleotide sequence: TGTGCCAGTAGTAACCCGGGGATGGGCTCTGGAAACACCATATATTTT.

The chain combines TRBV5-6 with TRBJ1-3; D may be TRBD1 (5 bases). The CDR3 runs 15 residues. Germline V gene lookup returns CDR1 SGHDT and CDR2 YYEEEE. The V and J ends lost 3 bases and 0 bases respectively, with 10 bases between them. CDR3 residues: CASSSAGLSGNTIYF. The CDR3 nucleotides read TGTGCCAGCAGCTCGGCGGGGCTCTCTGGAAACACCATATATTTT.

V usage is TRBV5-8 and J usage is TRBJ2-1; TRBD2 matches at 14 bases. The CDR3 has 18 residues. Losses at the gene ends were 3 bases for V and 7 bases for J; bases not matched to a gene: 12. Germline V gene data show CDR1 as SGHTS and CDR2 as YDEGEE. As DNA, the CDR3 is TGTGCCAGCAGCTCCGGGACTAGCGGGAGCTTCCGGGTTAATGAGCAGTTCTTC. This translates into CASSSGTSGSFRVNEQFF.

The gene calls are TRBV3-1 (or the pseudogene TRBV3-2) and TRBJ2-7, with D maybe TRBD1 (6 bases). Germline V gene sequence: CDR1 LGHDT, CDR2 YNNKEL (reference sequence). CDR3 size: 17 residues. Deletions cut 0 bases from V and 5 bases from J, with 20 bases between. CDR3 loop: CASSQDINIAGDDEQYF. As DNA, the CDR3 is TGTGCCAGCAGCCAAGATATAAATATTGCAGGGGACGACGAGCAGTACTTC.

V and J are TRBV4-3 and TRBJ2-1; 8 nucleotides match TRBD2. J gave up 9 bases and V 2 bases, and 9 bases lay outside the gene matches. The CDR3 runs 15 residues. The germline V gene encodes CDR1 LGHNA and CDR2 YSLEER. The CDR3 nucleotides read TGCGCCAGCAGCCAAACGGGACTAGATATTACTGAGCAGTTCTTC. Translation gives CASSQTGLDITEQFF.

The chain carries TRBV7-9 and TRBJ2-7, with unresolved D. Trimming took off 5 bases at V and 6 bases at J, with 11 bases between the two ends. The CDR3 totals 12 residues. CDR1 is SEHNR, CDR2 FQNEAQ, per germline (reference sequence). The CDR3, as DNA: TGTGCCAGCAGCCGCACAGTGGCCGAGCAGTACTTC. This sequence encodes CASSRTVAEQYF.

This rearrangement joins TRBV9 to TRBJ2-1; 8 bases are shared with TRBD2. Trimming at V came to 0 bases and at J to 7 bases, leaving 3 bases not matched to a gene. This CDR3 region has 14 residues. Per germline, CDR1 SGDLS and CDR2 YYNGEE. The CDR3 sequence is CASSVAGGQNEQFF. In DNA, the CDR3 is TGTGCCAGCAGCGTAGCGGGAGGGCAGAATGAGCAGTTCTTC.

The V gene is TRBV3-1 (or the pseudogene TRBV3-2), the J gene TRBJ1-5; TRBD1 matches at 7 bases. CDR3 length: 18 residues. Germline V gene lookup returns CDR1 LGHDT and CDR2 YNNKEL (reference sequence). Losses at the gene ends were 1 base for V and 2 bases for J; bases not matched to a gene: 11. CDR3 protein: CASSQVFYQGVGNQPQHF. The CDR3 coding sequence is TGTGCCAGCAGCCAAGTATTTTACCAGGGGGTGGGCAATCAGCCCCAGCATTTT.

The chain's CDR3 is CASSNRDSSLLGGYTF. CDR3 nucleotides: TGTGCCAGCTCAAACCGGGACAGCTCGCTCCTGGGTGGCTACACCTTC. This sequence joins TRBV18 and TRBJ1-2; the match to TRBD1 covers 7 bases. V gave up 5 bases and J gave up 7 bases; unmatched junction bases: 16. Germline CDR1 reads KGHSH; CDR2 reads LQKENI. This CDR3 is built from 16 residues.

DNA of the CDR3: TGCGCCAGCAGCTTGGGAGGGTTTACCGCGACCGGGGAGCTGTTTTTT. It codes for CASSLGGFTATGELFF. The chain has TRBV5-1 and TRBJ2-2, with D possibly TRBD2 on 5 matching bases. CDR3 length: 16 residues. The V end lost 0 bases, the J end lost 5 bases, and 14 bases lay between the germline ends. Germline V gene sequence: CDR1 SGHRS, CDR2 YFSETQ.

A few counts support this clone. The V and J genes are TRBV18 and TRBJ1-1; no clear D. CDR1 is KGHSH, CDR2 LQKENI, per germline. V was trimmed by 2 bases and J by 0 bases, leaving 7 bases between them. The CDR3 spans 14 residues. CDR3 amino acids: CASSPNELNTEAFF. In DNA form, the CDR3 reads TGTGCCAGCTCACCAAATGAGTTGAACACTGAAGCTTTCTTT. Supplemented by reference TRBV18 and TRBJ1-1, the full variable domain reads NAGVMQNPRHLVRRRGQEARLRCSPMKGHSHVYWYRQLPEEGLKFMVYLQKENIIDESGMPKERFSAEFPKEGPSILRIQQVVRGDSAAYFCASSPNELNTEAFFGQGTRLTVV.

This chain connects TRBV2 to TRBJ1-2; 8 bases map to TRBD1. The length of the CDR3 is 16 residues. The germline gives CDR1 SNHLY, CDR2 FYNNEI. After removal of 5 bases from V and 6 bases from J, the junction contained 14 bases not matched to a gene. CDR3: CASSPQGAGAGNGYTF. CDR3 DNA: TGTGCCAGCAGTCCCCAGGGGGCTGGGGCTGGAAATGGCTACACCTTC. Full variable domain (outside the CDR3, taken from reference TRBV2 and TRBJ1-2): EPEVTQTPSHQVTQMGQEVILRCVPISNHLYFYWYRQILGQKVEFLVSFYNNEISEKSEIFDDQFSVERPDGSNFTLKIRSTKLEDSAMYFCASSPQGAGAGNGYTFGSGTRLTVV.

This clone was seen just once. The genes are TRBV6-6 and TRBJ1-5, with D possibly matching TRBD1 (5 bases). CDR1 MNHNY and CDR2 SVGAGI come from the germline V gene (reference sequence). The CDR3 consists of 15 residues. Trimming stripped 7 bases from V and 2 bases from J, with 15 bases between. Here the CDR3 DNA reads TGTGCCAGCATGGAACAGGTTGGAGGCAATCAGCCCCAGCATTTT. This gives the protein CASMEQVGGNQPQHF.

The CDR3: CAWREDSNQPQHF. In DNA, the CDR3 is TGTGCCTGGAGGGAGGATAGCAATCAGCCCCAGCATTTT. The chain carries TRBV30 and TRBJ1-5; D ambiguous. Germline assignment: CDR1 GTSNPN and CDR2 SVGIG (reference sequence). CDR3 length equals 13 residues. V lost 3 bases to trimming and J lost 0 bases, with 6 bases between them.

The chain has TRBV4-1 and TRBJ2-2; tentative D call: TRBD2 (6 bases). Germline assignment: CDR1 MGHRA and CDR2 YSYEKL. This CDR3 region has 17 residues. The V end lost 1 base, the J end lost 4 bases, and 16 bases lay between the germline ends. CDR3 coding DNA: TGCGCCAGCAGCCAAGGGCGAGCGGGCCTGGGCACCGGGGAGCTGTTTTTT. It codes for CASSQGRAGLGTGELFF.

The CDR3 sequence: CASSWTGGFQNTEAFF. In nucleotides, the CDR3 is TGTGCCAGCAGTTGGACAGGGGGCTTTCAGAACACTGAAGCTTTCTTT. J is TRBJ1-1 and V is TRBV7-2; 11 positions agree with TRBD1. The germline gives CDR1 SGHTA, CDR2 FQGNSA. The CDR3 spans 16 residues. With 6 bases clipped from V and 1 base from J, the junction kept 7 bases outside the gene matches.